This is a list of T cell receptor beta chains from one sample in a study of T cell repertoires in cytomegalovirus infection. TCRdb analysed the reads with MiXCR anew, one entry per CDR3 protein. The sample contains 20,000 to 25,000 distinct CDR3 sequences, roughly 40% of which appear only once. Antigens for these TCRs are unknown. The sequences come from CD8+ T cells from cultured PBMCs, collected from culture after CMV antigen stimulation. The receptors here all came from a human donor in good health (CMV status not recorded). Some clones in this sample may be carry-over from other donors' samples. Each CDR3 is given with its conserved first and last residue. The order of the fields is D gene, V gene, clone size, J gene, CDR3 length, CDR3 DNA, CDR3 protein. A D gene is named only where the DNA matches it firmly. Clone sizes are given selectively: once, few, many, or a class where the clone is expanded.

>TRBD1|TRBV6-4|NA|TRBJ1-5|14
TGTGCCAGCAGGGGGACAGATAGCAATCAGCCCCAGCATTTT
CASRGTDSNQPQHF
>NA|TRBV7-9|many|TRBJ2-7|11
TGTGCCAGTGGGGACTCCTACGAGCAGTACTTC
CASGDSYEQYF
>NA|TRBV6-6|NA|TRBJ2-3|14
TGTGCCAGCAGACAAGGGGGATTCACAGATACGCAGTATTTT
CASRQGGFTDTQYF
>NA|TRBV6-2/TRBV6-3|once|TRBJ2-7|15
TGTGCCAGCAGCGAATGGATAGGGGTCTCCTACGAGCAGTACTTC
CASSEWIGVSYEQYF
>NA|TRBV28|few|TRBJ2-5|12
TGTGCCAGCAGTTTATTAGGGGGGACCCAGTACTTC
CASSLLGGTQYF
>NA|TRBV4-1|NA|TRBJ1-3|15
TGCGCCAGCAGCCAAGAGGTCACAGGGGGAAACACCATATATTTT
CASSQEVTGGNTIYF
>NA|TRBV12-3/TRBV12-4|few|TRBJ1-2|14
TGTGCCAGCGCCGGCCGGGGAAGTTCCTATGGCTACACCTTC
CASAGRGSSYGYTF
>NA|TRBV9|few|TRBJ1-1|14
TGTGCCAGCAGCGTAGTGGGAGGACCCACTGAAGCTTTCTTT
CASSVVGGPTEAFF
>NA|TRBV12-3/TRBV12-4|few|TRBJ1-1|14
TGTGCCAGCAGTTTAGTATATAGGAGGACTGAAGCTTTCTTT
CASSLVYRRTEAFF
>NA|TRBV18|once|TRBJ2-3|15
TGTGCCAGCTCACCTCCGGGGGAGAGCACAGATACGCAGTATTTT
CASSPPGESTDTQYF
>TRBD1|TRBV28|NA|TRBJ1-1|13
TGTGCCAGTAGTCGGACAGGCCGCGGTGAAGCTTTCTTT
CASSRTGRGEAFF
>NA|TRBV19|once|TRBJ2-1|16
TGTGCCAGTAGTAGGGTTAGGGAACGGCAAGCCAATGAGCAGTTCTTC
CASSRVRERQANEQFF
>TRBD2|TRBV2|NA|TRBJ2-4|13
TGTGCCAGGCGACTAGCGGGGCAAAACATTCAGTACTTC
CARRLAGQNIQYF
>TRBD1|TRBV4-3|NA|TRBJ2-7|18
TGCGCCAGCAGCCAAGCGGATCCGGGACAGGGAGCTTCCTACGAGCAGTACTTC
CASSQADPGQGASYEQYF
>NA|TRBV6-5|NA|TRBJ1-2|12
TGTGCCAACAGTTTACCGGACGGTGTCTACACCTTC
CANSLPDGVYTF
>NA|TRBV12-3/TRBV12-4|few|TRBJ1-5|16
TGTGCCAGCAGTCCCGGCAGGGAGTGGTCCAATCAGCCCCAGCATTTT
CASSPGREWSNQPQHF
>NA|TRBV4-3|NA|TRBJ2-7|14
TGCGCCAGCAGCCAGGGGGGGCAGGGGTACGAGCAGTACTTC
CASSQGGQGYEQYF
>NA|TRBV12-3/TRBV12-4|NA|TRBJ1-1|13
TGTGCCAGCAGTTTGGACGGATTCACTGAAGCTTTCTTT
CASSLDGFTEAFF
>TRBD2|TRBV6-2/TRBV6-3|NA|TRBJ2-3|17
TGTGCCAGCAGTTACGAGCCTAGCGGGAGGGCCACAGATACGCAGTATTTT
CASSYEPSGRATDTQYF
>NA|TRBV4-1|NA|TRBJ1-2|16
TGCGCCAGCAGCCAAGAGGTGGCAGGGGCGCACTATGGCTACACCTTC
CASSQEVAGAHYGYTF
>NA|TRBV7-2|few|TRBJ2-1|15
TGTGCCAGCAGCTTAGGAGTCGGCCCGGGACGGGTAATTCTCTTC
CASSLGVGPGRVILF
>NA|TRBV6-5|once|TRBJ1-2|14
TGTGCCAGCAGTCAAGCAGACATGGGACATGGCTACACCTTC
CASSQADMGHGYTF
>NA|TRBV7-2|few|TRBJ2-5|14
TGTGCCAGCAGCTTCCAACTCGGGCAAGAGACCCAGTACTTC
CASSFQLGQETQYF
>NA|TRBV6-5|NA|TRBJ1-2|13
TGTGCCAGCAGTTACGACAGAGTCTATGGCTACACCTTC
CASSYDRVYGYTF
>NA|TRBV11-2|few|TRBJ1-1|13
TGTGCCAGCAGCTTCTGGACGGAATCTGAAGCTTTCTTT
CASSFWTESEAFF
>TRBD2|TRBV4-3|NA|TRBJ2-3|17
TGCGCCAGCAGCCAAGAGGTCGCGGGAGGGGGCACAGATACGCAGTATTTT
CASSQEVAGGGTDTQYF
>TRBD2|TRBV28|NA|TRBJ2-5|19
TGTGCCAGCAGTTTATCCCTAGGACTAGCGGGGGGGAGTCAAGAGACCCAGTACTTC
CASSLSLGLAGGSQETQYF
>NA|TRBV6-2/TRBV6-3|NA|TRBJ1-5|17
TGTGCCAGCAGTTACCCAGGCAGAGATTATAGCAATCAGCCCCAGCATTTT
CASSYPGRDYSNQPQHF
>NA|TRBV4-3|NA|TRBJ2-1|19
TGCGCCAGCAGCCAAGTAGACAGTAGACTAGTACAGGTGGGGAATGAGCAGTTCTTC
CASSQVDSRLVQVGNEQFF
>NA|TRBV12-3/TRBV12-4|NA|TRBJ2-7|12
TGTGCCAGCCGGGAACCCTTGGGGGAGCAGTACTTC
CASREPLGEQYF
>NA|TRBV7-8|few|TRBJ2-7|15
TGTGCCAGCAGCTTACTCCAGACTCGCCCCTACGAGCAGTACTTC
CASSLLQTRPYEQYF
>NA|TRBV7-6|NA|TRBJ1-1|13
TGTGCCAGCAGCTCTACCGACAGCAGCGAAGCTTTCTTT
CASSSTDSSEAFF
>TRBD2|TRBV7-2|few|TRBJ2-1|17
TGTGCCAGCAGCTTGTACATAGCGGGGGCCCCGAACAATGAGCAGTTCTTC
CASSLYIAGAPNNEQFF
>TRBD2|TRBV7-9|few|TRBJ2-1|15
TGTGCCAGCAGCTTAAGCGAAACTAGCGACAATGAGCAGTTCTTC
CASSLSETSDNEQFF
>NA|TRBV6-6|NA|TRBJ1-1|15
TGTGCCAGCAGTTACTCAGGGGGGGGGCCGGTTGGAGCTTTCTTT
CASSYSGGGPVGAFF
>TRBD1|TRBV6-6|NA|TRBJ1-5|14
TGTGCCAGCAGGGACAGGGTGGGGGATCAGCCCCAGCATTTT
CASRDRVGDQPQHF
>TRBD1|TRBV20-1|NA|TRBJ1-1|15
TGCAGTGCTATTGGGGGACAGCTAATGAACACTGAAGCTTTCTTT
CSAIGGQLMNTEAFF
>NA|TRBV7-9|NA|TRBJ1-2|16
TGTGCCAGCAGCTCACCCCTCCGGACGGCTAACTATGGCTACACCTTC
CASSSPLRTANYGYTF
>NA|TRBV28|NA|TRBJ1-4|13
TGTGCCAGCAGCCCCCGGGCAAATGAAAAACTGTTTTTT
CASSPRANEKLFF
>NA|TRBV7-6|NA|TRBJ1-1|15
TGTGCCAGCAGCCACGGCGTGGGAGGAAGGACTGAAGCTTTCTTT
CASSHGVGGRTEAFF
>NA|TRBV20-1|NA|TRBJ2-7|13
TGCAGTGCTAGAGAATACATCTCCTACGAGCAGTACTTC
CSAREYISYEQYF
>TRBD2|TRBV9|NA|TRBJ2-2|17
TGTGCCAGCAGCTGGGCTAGCGGGGGGGCCGATGGCGGGGAGCTGTTTTTT
CASSWASGGADGGELFF
>NA|TRBV10-3|NA|TRBJ2-2|15
TGTGCCATCAGCCCGACGGCGACGAACACCGGGGAGCTGTTTTTT
CAISPTATNTGELFF
>TRBD2|TRBV19|NA|TRBJ2-5|15
TGTGCCAGTAGTATAGACGGACTAGCTGGAGAGACCCAGTACTTC
CASSIDGLAGETQYF
>NA|TRBV19|NA|TRBJ1-1|14
TGTGCCAGTAGTCCCTTGGGGGTTGGCACTGAAGCTTTCTTT
CASSPLGVGTEAFF
>TRBD2|TRBV11-2|NA|TRBJ2-5|17
TGTGCCAGCAGCCCCCAGGGGACTAGCGGGGGGGCTAAGACCCAGTACTTC
CASSPQGTSGGAKTQYF
>NA|TRBV19|NA|TRBJ2-3|15
TGTGCCAGTAGTATAGTAGGGGTTAGCACAGATACGCAGTATTTT
CASSIVGVSTDTQYF
>TRBD2|TRBV7-2|NA|TRBJ2-1|15
TGTGCCAGCAGCTTCGGACTAGCGGAGAACAATGAGCAGTTCTTC
CASSFGLAENNEQFF
>NA|TRBV12-3/TRBV12-4|NA|TRBJ1-4|16
TGTGCCAGCAGCAATCGACAGACGACAACTAATGAAAAACTGTTTTTT
CASSNRQTTTNEKLFF